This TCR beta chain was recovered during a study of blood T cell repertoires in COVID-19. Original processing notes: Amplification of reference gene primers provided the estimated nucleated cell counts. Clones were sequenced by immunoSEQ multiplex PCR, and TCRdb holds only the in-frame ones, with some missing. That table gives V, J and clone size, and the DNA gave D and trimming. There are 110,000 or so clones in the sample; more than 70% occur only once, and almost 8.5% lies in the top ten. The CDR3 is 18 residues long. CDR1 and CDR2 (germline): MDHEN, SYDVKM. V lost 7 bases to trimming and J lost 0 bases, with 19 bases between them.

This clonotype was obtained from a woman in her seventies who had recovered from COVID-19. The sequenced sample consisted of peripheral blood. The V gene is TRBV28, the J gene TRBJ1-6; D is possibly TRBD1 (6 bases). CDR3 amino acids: CASTSEGVTSSYNSPLHF. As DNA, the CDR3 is TGTGCCAGCACCTCAGAGGGGGTAACGTCCTCCTATAATTCACCCCTCCACTTT.